This is a list of T cell receptor beta chains from one sample in a study of blood T cell repertoires in COVID-19. Profiling relied on immunoSEQ multiplex PCR, and the TCRdb table lists in-frame clones only, not all of them. The sample shows approximately 82,000 clones, about four fifths of them seen only once. Sequenced: peripheral blood. The receptors originated from an older woman with acute or convalescent COVID-19. CDR3s include the opening cysteine and the closing phenylalanine or tryptophan. Each record gives: J gene, clone size, D gene, V gene, CDR3 DNA, CDR3 protein. The D gene is left open where the match is weak. Some rows mark clone size as missing; the rest say once, few, many or name a class of expanded clone.

TRBJ2-3	.	.	TRBV4-3	TGCGCCAGCAGCCAAGTATGGGGGGGCAACCTCGGGGATACGCAGTATTTT	CASSQVWGGNLGDTQYF
TRBJ2-3	few	TRBD1	TRBV5-4	TGTGCCAGCAGCCTGGACAGGGGCGTACGGTATTTT	CASSLDRGVRYF
TRBJ1-2	.	.	TRBV6-2/TRBV6-3	TGTGCCAGCAGCCAGGGGTCCGGGAACTATGGCTACACCTTC	CASSQGSGNYGYTF
TRBJ2-7	few	TRBD2	TRBV7-2	TGTGCCAGCAGCTGGACTAGCGGGGGGGTTTCCTACGAGCAGTACTTC	CASSWTSGGVSYEQYF
TRBJ2-1	.	TRBD2	TRBV11-3	TGTGCCAGCAGCTTAGGGGCGGGAGGGGAAAATGAGCAGTTCTTC	CASSLGAGGENEQFF
TRBJ1-1	once	.	TRBV7-9	TGTGCCAGCAGCCGCGCGGGGGGAGGGGCTTTCTTT	CASSRAGGGAFF
TRBJ1-1	.	.	TRBV7-2	TGTGCCAGCAGCTTATTCATCGGTGACACTGAAGCTTTCTTT	CASSLFIGDTEAFF
TRBJ2-1	.	TRBD2	TRBV6-5	TGTGCCAGCAGTTACGGGCGGGAGGTAAATGAGCAGTTCTTC	CASSYGREVNEQFF
TRBJ1-2	once	TRBD1	TRBV5-4	TGTGCCAGCAGCTCCTGGGACAGCTATGGCTACACCTTC	CASSSWDSYGYTF
TRBJ2-7	once	TRBD2	TRBV28	TGTGCCAGCAGTTACTCTTCTACTAGCGGGACAAGGACACCCTACGAGCAGTACTTC	CASSYSSTSGTRTPYEQYF
TRBJ2-3	.	TRBD2	TRBV5-6	TGTGCCAGCAGCTTCCTAGCGGAAGCCCCCACAGATACGCAGTATTTT	CASSFLAEAPTDTQYF
TRBJ2-3	.	TRBD2	TRBV5-4	TGTGCCAGCAGCTTGCGCGGGAGCGCAGATACGCAGTATTTT	CASSLRGSADTQYF
TRBJ2-1	.	TRBD2	TRBV10-1	TGCGCCAGCAGTCTAGCGGGAGGGTCCTACAATGAGCAGTTCTTC	CASSLAGGSYNEQFF
TRBJ1-2	.	.	TRBV6-5	TGTGCCAGCAGTTACGGAGACAGCGCCTATGGCTACACCTTC	CASSYGDSAYGYTF
TRBJ1-3	.	.	TRBV18	TGTGCCAGCTCACCACCCAGGGAGGGCGGAAACACCATATATTTT	CASSPPREGGNTIYF
TRBJ2-4	.	TRBD2	TRBV4-1	TGCGCCAGCAGCCCGGGACTAGCGGACATTCAGTACTTC	CASSPGLADIQYF
TRBJ2-1	.	TRBD2	TRBV5-1	TGCGCCAGCAGCTTGGTCCTAGCGGGATCCCGTGAGCAGTTCTTC	CASSLVLAGSREQFF
TRBJ1-2	few	.	TRBV3-1/TRBV3-2	TGTGCCAGCAGCCAAGATCTTGGCAGAAGCTATGGCTACACCTTC	CASSQDLGRSYGYTF
TRBJ2-2	.	.	TRBV5-6	TGTGCCAGCAGCTTGGCCTTTCATGAGGGGGAGCTGTTTTTT	CASSLAFHEGELFF
TRBJ2-2	once	.	TRBV5-1	TGCGCCAGCAGCCCCCTAGTTCCCGGGGAGCTGTTTTTT	CASSPLVPGELFF
TRBJ1-1	.	.	TRBV6-6	TGTGCCAGCCGCCGGGACATTAACACTGAAGCTTTCTTT	CASRRDINTEAFF
TRBJ2-2	.	.	TRBV2	TGTGCCAGCAGTGAAAACAGGGCGAACACCGGGGAGCTGTTTTTT	CASSENRANTGELFF
TRBJ1-2	few	.	TRBV9	TGTGCCAGCACTCCCGGCGACCGGAGTGGCTACACCTTC	CASTPGDRSGYTF
TRBJ2-2	.	TRBD2	TRBV24-1	TGTGCCACCAGCTTAGGGAGGGGGAACACCGGGGAGCTGTTTTTT	CATSLGRGNTGELFF
TRBJ2-4	.	TRBD1	TRBV7-6	TGTGCCAGCAGCTTAAGAAGGGGGCAGTCAAACATTCAGTACTTC	CASSLRRGQSNIQYF
TRBJ1-4	.	.	TRBV19	TGTGCCAGTAGGGGGCAGGTTAATGAAAAACTGTTTTTT	CASRGQVNEKLFF
TRBJ2-1	once	TRBD2	TRBV2	TGTGCCAGCACTGAGGGACTAGCGTGGGATGAGCAGTTCTTC	CASTEGLAWDEQFF
TRBJ2-1	.	TRBD2	TRBV7-3	TGTGCCAGCAGCCTTATCGGGGGGTACAATGAGCAGTTCTTC	CASSLIGGYNEQFF
TRBJ1-1	.	.	TRBV6-2/TRBV6-3	TGTGCCAGCACCCCGGGGGAGGCAGGGCTCGAAGCTTTCTTT	CASTPGEAGLEAFF
TRBJ1-5	.	.	TRBV15	TGTGCCACCAGCAGGGACAAGATAAATCAGCCCCAGCATTTT	CATSRDKINQPQHF
TRBJ2-7	medium-sized	TRBD1	TRBV7-9	TGTGCCAGCAGCATGACAGGGGTCCTCTACGAGCAGTACTTC	CASSMTGVLYEQYF
TRBJ2-1	few	.	TRBV29-1	TGCAGCGTTGAAGGTAGCTCCTACAATGAGCAGTTCTTC	CSVEGSSYNEQFF
TRBJ2-5	.	TRBD2	TRBV6-6	TGTGCCAGCATGGGGGGGGAGAGTGAGACCCAGTACTTC	CASMGGESETQYF
TRBJ2-7	.	.	TRBV14	TGTGCCAGCAGCCACCGGGTCTCCTACGAGCAGTACTTC	CASSHRVSYEQYF
TRBJ2-6	.	.	TRBV6-1	TGTGCCAGCAGTGATCAGAAAACTGGGGCCAACGTCCTGACTTTC	CASSDQKTGANVLTF
TRBJ1-4	.	.	TRBV6-5	TGTGCCAGCAGTTACTCGGTACAGGGTCGGGAAAAACTGTTTTTT	CASSYSVQGREKLFF